One and the same sample provided the 23 T cell receptor beta chains below, sequenced in a study of cytomegalovirus exposure and HLA in healthy donors. The PCR employed 60 Vbeta primers together with 13 Jbeta primers. The repertoire was sequenced with immunoSEQ multiplex PCR; TCRdb's copy has only in-frame clones and lacks some. The sample includes around 78,000 clones, 65% to 85% of them seen just once. Sequenced material: PBMCs. The receptors stem from a woman aged 45 to 65 in good health and CMV-seronegative.

In nucleotides, the CDR3 is TGTGCCAGCAGTGTGGACAGAAATCAGCCCCAGCATTTT. Amino acids: CASSVDRNQPQHF. The rearrangement links TRBV6-4 to TRBJ1-5; the D gene is possibly TRBD1 (6 bases). Germline V lookup: CDR1 MRHNA, CDR2 SNTAGT. V gave up 4 bases and J gave up 4 bases, with 8 bases separating them. This CDR3 is built from 13 residues.

The rearrangement uses TRBV20-1 and TRBJ2-3; perhaps TRBD1 as D (5 bases). Germline V gene lookup returns CDR1 DFQATT and CDR2 SNEGSKA (reference sequence). The CDR3 length is 11 residues. Between the trimmed V and J ends, which lost 1 base and 6 bases, there was a span of 5 bases. The CDR3 here is CSARGGDTQYF. In nucleotides, the CDR3 is TGCAGTGCTAGAGGGGGCGATACGCAGTATTTT.

The rearrangement joins TRBV19 to TRBJ2-1; TRBD2 matches at 12 bases. The V and J ends lost 10 bases and 3 bases, in that order; junction bases with no gene match: 4. In germline, CDR1 is LNHDA, CDR2 SQIVND (reference sequence). The CDR3 runs 14 residues. The CDR3 coding sequence is TGTGCCACCAGACTAGCGGGGGTCTACAATGAGCAGTTCTTC. This encodes CATRLAGVYNEQFF.

Turning to this clone: Other nucleotide sequences from this sample produce the same CDR3. The gene calls are TRBV19 and TRBJ1-3; 9 positions match TRBD1. The CDR3 is 14 residues long. Germline CDR1 LNHDA, CDR2 SQIVND (reference sequence). Losses at the gene ends were 7 bases for V and 4 bases for J; bases not matched to a gene: 5. Written as DNA, the CDR3 is TGTGCCAGTAACACAGGGGGCGCGGGAAACACCATATATTTT. Protein sequence: CASNTGGAGNTIYF.

The chain combines TRBV2 with TRBJ2-7; 8 bases line up with TRBD2. The trim removed 3 bases at V and 1 base at J, leaving 5 bases unmatched. CDR1 is SNHLY and CDR2 is FYNNEI in the germline V gene. The CDR3 loop spans 15 amino acids. Here the CDR3 DNA reads TGTGCCAGCAGTGAGCGGGGACTAGTTTCCTACGAGCAGTACTTC. It codes for CASSERGLVSYEQYF.

The sample holds a few counts of this clone. The chain couples TRBV6-1 to TRBJ2-5; 7 nucleotides line up with TRBD1. The V segment lost 6 bases and the J segment 4 bases; nucleotides outside the gene matches: 11. The germline V gene encodes CDR1 MNHNS and CDR2 SASEGT. The CDR3 loop spans 15 amino acids. CDR3 sequence reads: CASRRDRVLGETQYF. CDR3 coding DNA: TGTGCCAGCAGAAGAGACAGGGTCCTGGGAGAGACCCAGTACTTC.

The gene calls are TRBV2 and TRBJ2-7; 7 bases map to TRBD1. V shed 5 bases, J shed 5 bases, and the junction held 24 bases outside the gene matches. Germline V lookup: CDR1 SNHLY, CDR2 FYNNEI. The CDR3 totals 19 residues. CDR3 coding DNA: TGTGCCAGCAGTCCTTGGGACAGTCTCACGACGAGCAGGCCAAACGAGCAGTACTTC. Its protein product is CASSPWDSLTTSRPNEQYF.

The chain employs TRBV15 and TRBJ2-2, with 12 bases matching TRBD2. The CDR3 has 19 residues. CDR1 is LNHNV, CDR2 YYDKDF, per germline (reference sequence). V trimming: 3 bases; J trimming: 4 bases; junction bases outside the gene matches: 12. The CDR3 sequence is CATSRIPFLTSGSTGELFF. The CDR3 bases are TGTGCCACCAGCAGGATCCCTTTCTTGACTAGCGGGAGCACCGGGGAGCTGTTTTTT.

As for this clone: The sample carries other DNA sequences with the same CDR3. This chain links TRBV29-1 with TRBJ2-1, with D unresolved. V was cut by 2 bases and J by 1 base, with 15 bases left in between. CDR1 SQVTM and CDR2 ANQGSEA come from the germline V gene. The CDR3 has 16 residues. CDR3 DNA: TGCAGCGTTGAAAGCTTCGGCACAGAATCCTACAATGAGCAGTTCTTC. Amino acids: CSVESFGTESYNEQFF.

V usage is TRBV19 and J usage is TRBJ1-5; possible D gene TRBD1, 6 bases. The germline V gene has CDR1 LNHDA and CDR2 SQIVND (reference sequence). This CDR3 comprises 17 residues. The V and J ends lost 5 bases and 4 bases respectively, with 21 bases between them. CDR3 region: CASSPSVRRQGNQPQHF. DNA of the CDR3: TGTGCCAGTAGTCCCTCTGTAAGAAGGCAGGGGAATCAGCCCCAGCATTTT.

CDR3 amino acids: CATSRDWGDTEAFF. CDR3 nucleotides: TGTGCCACCAGCAGAGATTGGGGGGACACTGAAGCTTTCTTT. The rearrangement joins TRBV15 to TRBJ1-1, with D tentatively TRBD1 (5 bases). CDR1 and CDR2 (germline): LNHNV, YYDKDF (reference sequence). CDR3 size: 14 residues. The V end was cut by 0 bases, the J end by 3 bases, with 8 bases between.

The rearrangement uses TRBV6-6 and TRBJ1-2; no firm D call. This CDR3 has 15 residues. V lost 2 bases and J lost 3, with 13 bases in between. CDR1 is MNHNY and CDR2 is SVGAGI in the germline V gene (reference sequence). The DNA for the CDR3 is TGTGCCAGCAGTTACGAAAGTACTTTGGACTATGGCTACACCTTC. Encoded protein: CASSYESTLDYGYTF.

The rearrangement links TRBV27 to TRBJ2-7; 10 positions agree with TRBD2. This CDR3 spans 17 amino acids. V was clipped by 5 bases and J by 2 bases; unmatched bases: 12. CDR1 and CDR2 (germline): MNHEY, SMNVEV (reference sequence). CDR3 nucleotide sequence: TGTGCCAGCAGTCCCGGACTAGCGGAACAGCCCCCCTACGAGCAGTACTTC. Amino acid sequence: CASSPGLAEQPPYEQYF.

The V and J genes are TRBV7-8 and TRBJ2-7; D remains unclear. V gave up 6 bases and J gave up 0 bases, with 15 bases separating them. CDR3 length: 15 residues. From germline, CDR1 is SGHVS and CDR2 FQNEAQ. CDR3 residues: CASSYSVDSSYEQYV. For the CDR3, the DNA is TGTGCCAGCAGTTATTCAGTAGATAGCTCCTACGAGCAGTACGTC.

This chain uses TRBV7-2 with TRBJ2-6, with D tentatively TRBD1 (5 bases). Germline V gives CDR1 SGHTA, CDR2 FQGNSA. This CDR3 is built from 17 residues. V was pared by 5 bases and J by 0 bases, with 14 bases between. The CDR3 protein is CASSLMNRGSGANVLTF. The CDR3 DNA sequence: TGTGCCAGCAGCCTAATGAATAGGGGCTCTGGGGCCAACGTCCTGACTTTC.

The chain carries TRBV27 and TRBJ2-3, with TRBD1 matching 12 bases. J was trimmed by 2 bases and V by 3 bases; bases with no gene match: 3. CDR3 length: 16 residues. Germline CDR1 reads MNHEY; CDR2 reads SMNVEV (reference sequence). In DNA, the CDR3 is TGTGCCAGCAGTTTTGGGGACAGGGGGCCCACAGATACGCAGTATTTT. This sequence encodes CASSFGDRGPTDTQYF.

The chain is built from TRBV14 and TRBJ2-1; TRBD1 aligns across 12 bases. V lost 4 bases to trimming and J lost 5 bases; unmatched junction nucleotides: 3. Germline loops: CDR1 SGHDN, CDR2 FVKESK. The CDR3 runs to 15 residues. In DNA form, the CDR3 reads TGTGCCAGCAGCCCCCGGGACAGGGGGCACAATGAGCAGTTCTTC. Translating gives CASSPRDRGHNEQFF.

The CDR3 loop reads CASSIGDRPAYEQYF. Here the CDR3 DNA reads TGTGCCAGTAGTATAGGGGACAGGCCTGCCTACGAGCAGTACTTC. The J gene is TRBJ2-7, the V gene TRBV19; TRBD1 matches 8 bases. Looked up from germline, CDR1 is LNHDA and CDR2 is SQIVND (reference sequence). The CDR3 has 15 residues. The junction had 4 bases not matched to a gene; V was cut back by 1 base and J by 2 bases. The complete variable domain, with remaining parts taken from reference TRBV19 and TRBJ2-7, reads DGGITQSPKYLFRKEGQNVTLSCEQNLNHDAMYWYRQDPGQGLRLIYYSQIVNDFQKGDIAEGYSVSREKKESFPLTVTSAQKNPTAFYLCASSIGDRPAYEQYFGPGTRLTVT.

This chain joins TRBV15 and TRBJ2-3; TRBD2 might be the D (6 bases). CDR3 size: 14 residues. From germline, CDR1 is LNHNV and CDR2 YYDKDF (reference sequence). V lost 3 bases and J 1 base, leaving 8 bases between the germline ends. CDR3 sequence (DNA): TGTGCCACCAGCAGTAGCGGTCGCACAGATACGCAGTATTTT. Translated: CATSSSGRTDTQYF.

V gene TRBV4-2 combines with J gene TRBJ2-1; D is ambiguous. V gave up 0 bases and J gave up 7 bases, with 7 bases separating them. The CDR3 runs 13 residues. CDR1 LGHNA and CDR2 YNFKEQ come from the germline V gene. The CDR3 DNA follows: TGTGCCAGCAGCCAAGAAACTATAAATGAGCAGTTCTTC. This sequence encodes CASSQETINEQFF.

This clone was detected only a few times. The V gene is TRBV4-3, the J gene TRBJ1-1; 7 nucleotides agree with TRBD1. The V gene's germline CDR1 is LGHNA and CDR2 YSLEER. The CDR3 runs to 15 residues. The V gene end was trimmed by 3 bases and the J gene end by 5 bases; junction bases not matched to a gene: 9. The CDR3, as DNA: TGCGCCAGCAGCCATCACTTTGACAGGGAAACTGAAGCTTTCTTT. This translates into CASSHHFDRETEAFF.

V is TRBV5-1 and J is TRBJ1-1; D possibly corresponds to TRBD1 (5 bases). Germline CDR1 and CDR2: SGHRS and YFSETQ. Trimming took off 0 bases at V and 1 base at J, with 7 bases between the two ends. The CDR3 contains 14 residues. CDR3 sequence reads: CASSLATGNTEAFF. DNA of the CDR3: TGCGCCAGCAGCTTGGCCACAGGGAACACTGAAGCTTTCTTT.

The rearrangement uses TRBV28 and TRBJ2-5; TRBD2 matches at 14 bases. The trim removed 5 bases at V and 5 bases at J, leaving 4 bases unmatched. The germline V gene has CDR1 MDHEN and CDR2 SYDVKM. CDR3 length equals 15 residues. The chain's CDR3 is CASSMGTSGSETQYF. CDR3 coding DNA: TGTGCCAGCAGTATGGGGACTAGCGGGAGTGAGACCCAGTACTTC. Drawing the rest from reference TRBV28 and TRBJ2-5, the complete variable domain is DVKVTQSSRYLVKRTGEKVFLECVQDMDHENMFWYRQDPGLGLRLIYFSYDVKMKEKGDIPEGYSVSREKKERFSLILESASTNQTSMYLCASSMGTSGSETQYFGPGTRLLVL.